This is a list of T cell receptor beta chains from one sample in a study of blood T cell repertoires in COVID-19. The data were produced by immunoSEQ multiplex PCR, yet TCRdb's version contains in-frame clones alone and is incomplete. This sample has 200,000 to 250,000 clones, with approximately 85% found just once. The sample comprised peripheral blood. The receptors were gathered from a woman older than 75 with COVID-19, enrolled during active disease. CDR3s include the opening cysteine and the closing phenylalanine or tryptophan. D genes are given only for firm matches. Clone size is shown for a subset of rows, as once, few, many or a class of expanded clone.

TGTGCCAGCAGCGTGCGACAGGGCAGAGGTGGGGCCAACGTCCTGACTTTC	CASSVRQGRGGANVLTF	TRBJ2-6	TRBV7-9	TRBD1	.
TGCGCCAGCAGCATACAGGGACGATCACCCCTCCACTTT	CASSIQGRSPLHF	TRBJ1-6	TRBV5-1	.	.
TGCAGTGCTAGAGCTCCAGTTGAGCAGTTCTTC	CSARAPVEQFF	TRBJ2-1	TRBV20-1	.	.
TGTGCCAGCAGTGGCCTAGGTCTGAAAGCTTTCTTT	CASSGLGLKAFF	TRBJ1-1	TRBV12-3/TRBV12-4	.	.
TGCGCCAGCAGCCAAGATTACGCTAGCGGGGGGGGTACGCAGTATTTT	CASSQDYASGGGTQYF	TRBJ2-3	TRBV4-1	TRBD2	.
TGTGCCAGCAGCGGTCGGGGGGGACCGGGCGAGCAGTACTTC	CASSGRGGPGEQYF	TRBJ2-7	TRBV9	TRBD2	.
TGTGCCAGCAGCACCATCTGGCAGGAAGCTTTCTTT	CASSTIWQEAFF	TRBJ1-1	TRBV7-2	.	.
TGTGCCAGCAGTGCGCCTACTAGCGGGATCACCGGGGAGCTGTTTTTT	CASSAPTSGITGELFF	TRBJ2-2	TRBV27	TRBD2	.
TGTGCCAGTACAGAGCTAAGCTCCTATAATTCACCCCTCCACTTT	CASTELSSYNSPLHF	TRBJ1-6	TRBV11-2	.	.
TGTGCCAGCAGTGAATCTAGAGCAAACACCATATATTTT	CASSESRANTIYF	TRBJ1-3	TRBV2	.	.
TGCGCCAGCAGCCGGGGGACAGGACAAAGCTCCTACAATGAGCAGTTCTTC	CASSRGTGQSSYNEQFF	TRBJ2-1	TRBV5-1	TRBD1	.
TGTGCCAGCAGTCCCGGAGGATCTTGGGGCACTGAAGCTTTCTTT	CASSPGGSWGTEAFF	TRBJ1-1	TRBV7-2	.	.
TGCGCCAGCAGCTTCACAACAGGGCGTGATGGCTACACCTTC	CASSFTTGRDGYTF	TRBJ1-2	TRBV5-1	.	.
TGTGCCAGCAGTTACAGGAGTGGGGGCGATTCACCCCTCCACTTT	CASSYRSGGDSPLHF	TRBJ1-6	TRBV6-2/TRBV6-3	.	.
TGTGCCAGCCGATGGGACAGGGACACTGAAGCTTTCTTT	CASRWDRDTEAFF	TRBJ1-1	TRBV7-8	TRBD1	.
TGTGCCTGGAGGCGTTTTTCTAGCCAGGTCACAGATACGCAGTATTTT	CAWRRFSSQVTDTQYF	TRBJ2-3	TRBV30	.	.
TGTGCCTGGCCCGGGACAGGGGGCTTTCTATATAGCAATCAGCCCCAGCATTTT	CAWPGTGGFLYSNQPQHF	TRBJ1-5	TRBV30	TRBD1	few
TGTGCCAGCAGCCGCGGGGGGGCGATCGGGGAGCTGTTTTTT	CASSRGGAIGELFF	TRBJ2-2	TRBV3-1/TRBV3-2	TRBD2	.
TGCGCCAGCAGCTTGGCGGAGGGACAGGGGAGATCACCCCTCCACTTT	CASSLAEGQGRSPLHF	TRBJ1-6	TRBV5-1	TRBD1	.
TGTGCCAGTAGTCCTAATCAAGCAGGGGGCACTGAAGCTTTCTTT	CASSPNQAGGTEAFF	TRBJ1-1	TRBV19	TRBD1	.
TGTGCCAGCAGCCCGCTCGGGACAAGGAGGGAGCAGTACTTC	CASSPLGTRREQYF	TRBJ2-7	TRBV11-2	.	once
TGTGCCAGCAGCTTACGGCGGGAACTCTCTGGGGCCAACGTCCTGACTTTC	CASSLRRELSGANVLTF	TRBJ2-6	TRBV7-8	.	.
TGTGCCAGCAGCTTGCCAAACCGAGGGTCCGGGGAGCTGTTTTTT	CASSLPNRGSGELFF	TRBJ2-2	TRBV5-4	.	.
TGTGCCAGTAGTCCAGGACAGGGGAGCATTCAGTACTTC	CASSPGQGSIQYF	TRBJ2-4	TRBV19	TRBD1	.
TGTGCCAGCAGCAAACAGGGGGCGGGAAGGCAGCCCCAGCATTTT	CASSKQGAGRQPQHF	TRBJ1-5	TRBV5-6	TRBD1	.
TGTGCCTGGAGTGCGGGACAGGCGGACCTTCGGCCCCAGCATTTT	CAWSAGQADLRPQHF	TRBJ1-5	TRBV30	TRBD1	once
TGTGCCAGCAGTGCGCGATCGGGGGTGACAGCTTTCTTT	CASSARSGVTAFF	TRBJ1-1	TRBV2	.	.
TGTGCCAGTAGCCAGGGGACCCATAATTCACCCCTCCACTTT	CASSQGTHNSPLHF	TRBJ1-6	TRBV19	.	.
TGTGCCAGCAGCCGTGACTCGTTTCCCAATGAGCAGTTCTTC	CASSRDSFPNEQFF	TRBJ2-1	TRBV7-2	.	.
TGTGCCATCAGTGAGTCACCCAGCTCTGGAAACACCATATATTTT	CAISESPSSGNTIYF	TRBJ1-3	TRBV10-3	.	.
TGTGCCAGCAGTTACGGTAGGGGGCACACTGAAGCTTTCTTT	CASSYGRGHTEAFF	TRBJ1-1	TRBV6-5	TRBD1	.